This is a list of T cell receptor beta chains from one sample in a study of shared clonotypes between healthy human individuals. Here immunoSEQ multiplex PCR was the method, and the copy in TCRdb shows in-frame clones only, minus some. The sample shows roughly 1,500,000 clones, roughly 98.5% of them seen only once. The sequencing sample was made of naive CD4+ T cells sorted from blood. These receptor sequences come from a man aged 25 to 40 in good health. Each CDR3 is given with its conserved first and last residue. D genes are given only for firm matches. Expanded clones get a size class; other rows say once, few or many, or leave the size out.

d_gene	v_gene	abundance	j_gene	CDR3aa	CDR3nt
.	TRBV9	.	TRBJ1-5	CASGGSNQPQHF	TGTGCCAGCGGGGGTAGCAATCAGCCCCAGCATTTT
.	TRBV21-1	.	TRBJ1-5	CASSKAPGWWPQHF	TGTGCCAGCAGCAAAGCGCCCGGGTGGTGGCCCCAGCATTTT
.	TRBV9	.	TRBJ2-7	CASSVGGTGYEQYF	TGTGCCAGCAGCGTAGGGGGTACTGGCTACGAGCAGTACTTC
.	TRBV28	.	TRBJ1-2	CASSPRGGYTF	TGTGCCAGCAGTCCCAGGGGCGGCTACACCTTC
TRBD1	TRBV7-9	.	TRBJ2-7	CASSLGRDREVF	TGTGCCAGCAGCTTAGGACGGGACAGGGAGGTTTTC
.	TRBV19	once	TRBJ2-7	CASSQSERSYEQYF	TGTGCCAGTAGTCAGTCAGAACGTAGCTACGAGCAGTACTTC
.	TRBV6-5	.	TRBJ2-2	CATTREDTGELFF	TGTGCCACAACCCGAGAGGACACCGGGGAGCTGTTTTTT
.	TRBV19	.	TRBJ2-5	CASSAPQGFGETQYF	TGTGCCAGTAGTGCCCCACAGGGATTCGGGGAGACCCAGTACTTC
.	TRBV19	.	TRBJ1-1	CASSPAPDREAFF	TGTGCCAGTAGCCCCGCGCCGGACCGTGAAGCTTTCTTT
TRBD1	TRBV10-3	.	TRBJ2-7	CAISLQTGKAPHGEQYF	TGTGCCATCAGTCTACAGACAGGGAAGGCTCCCCATGGCGAGCAGTACTTC
TRBD2	TRBV4-3	.	TRBJ2-1	CASSQEFGAGGGHEQFF	TGCGCCAGCAGCCAAGAGTTCGGGGCGGGGGGTGGTCATGAGCAGTTCTTC
TRBD2	TRBV5-4	.	TRBJ2-2	CASRVDGLDTGELFF	TGTGCCAGCAGGGTAGACGGACTAGACACCGGGGAGCTGTTTTTT
.	TRBV23-1	.	TRBJ2-7	CASSQSPAGPSYEQYF	TGCGCCAGCAGTCAATCCCCAGCGGGTCCCTCCTACGAGCAGTACTTC
.	TRBV10-3	.	TRBJ2-5	CAIRGQSQETQYF	TGTGCCATCAGGGGGCAGTCCCAAGAGACCCAGTACTTC
.	TRBV2	once	TRBJ1-4	CASSGGWDEKLFF	TGTGCCAGCAGTGGGGGATGGGATGAAAAACTGTTTTTT
TRBD1	TRBV18	once	TRBJ1-3	CASSPIDRGQSGNTIYF	TGTGCCAGCTCACCAATTGACAGGGGGCAGTCGGGAAACACCATATATTTT
.	TRBV28	.	TRBJ2-3	CASSFTTGTQYF	TGTGCCAGCAGTTTCACGACGGGTACGCAGTATTTT
.	TRBV29-1	.	TRBJ2-1	CSVATLFGTEQFF	TGCAGCGTCGCAACCCTATTTGGGACAGAGCAGTTCTTC
.	TRBV20-1	.	TRBJ2-7	CSARRYEQYF	TGCAGTGCTAGGCGCTACGAGCAGTACTTC
.	TRBV7-9	.	TRBJ2-3	CASSLVPGKHTDTQYF	TGTGCCAGCAGCTTAGTTCCCGGGAAACACACAGATACGCAGTATTTT
.	TRBV2	.	TRBJ2-2	CASSKNTGELFF	TGTGCCAGCAGCAAGAACACCGGGGAGCTGTTTTTT
TRBD1	TRBV27	.	TRBJ2-7	CASGWTGELHEQYF	TGTGCCAGCGGCTGGACAGGGGAATTACACGAGCAGTACTTC